These 21 T cell receptor beta chains originate from one sample sequenced in a study of cytomegalovirus exposure and HLA in healthy donors. The PCR employed 60 Vbeta primers together with 13 Jbeta primers. The table came from immunoSEQ multiplex PCR; TCRdb's copy has only in-frame clones and leaves some out. The data hold more than 110,000 clones, with roughly three quarters observed a single time. Material for sequencing was PBMCs. The receptors here all came from a woman aged 30 to 39 in good health and CMV-seronegative.

The chain uses TRBV2 and TRBJ1-1, with D perhaps matching TRBD1 (5 bases). V lost 6 bases, J lost 2 bases, and 10 bases lay in between. In germline, CDR1 is SNHLY, CDR2 FYNNEI. This CDR3 contains 13 residues. The chain's CDR3 is CASSADRNTEAFF. The CDR3 DNA is TGTGCCAGCAGCGCAGACAGAAACACTGAAGCTTTCTTT.

V gene TRBV5-1 combines with J gene TRBJ1-3, with 7 nucleotides matching TRBD1. V shed 4 bases and J 0 bases; nucleotides not matched to a gene: 7. This CDR3 is built from 16 residues. Looked up from germline, CDR1 is SGHRS and CDR2 is YFSETQ. The CDR3 protein is CASSLHGTDSGNTIYF. The CDR3 nucleotides read TGCGCCAGCAGCCTCCACGGGACAGACTCTGGAAACACCATATATTTT.

This clone has just one count. The chain uses TRBV10-2 and TRBJ1-1; no clear D. Germline loops: CDR1 WSHSY, CDR2 SAAADI. V was shortened by 6 bases and J by 3 bases, with 11 bases between the two germline ends. The CDR3 runs to 13 residues. The CDR3 sequence is CASRFALDTEAFF. CDR3 nucleotide sequence: TGCGCCAGCAGGTTCGCGTTGGACACTGAAGCTTTCTTT.

The CDR3, as DNA: TGTGCCAGCAGCCCTACCAGAGTCTCCGGGACAGGGGGCAACACCATATATTTT. Translated: CASSPTRVSGTGGNTIYF. The chain uses TRBV7-8 and TRBJ1-3; 12 bases match TRBD1. The V and J ends lost 5 bases and 7 bases, in that order; junction bases with no gene match: 15. Per germline, CDR1 SGHVS and CDR2 FQNEAQ. This CDR3 spans 18 amino acids.

Only a few counts were recorded for this clone. The chain employs TRBV4-1 and TRBJ2-7; the match to TRBD1 covers 9 bases. Per germline, CDR1 MGHRA and CDR2 YSYEKL. The V gene end was trimmed by 0 bases and the J gene end by 6 bases; junction bases not matched to a gene: 9. This CDR3 is built from 16 residues. CDR3 coding DNA: TGCGCCAGCAGCCAAGATAGGAGACAGGGGGGTTTCGAGCAGTACTTC. As protein: CASSQDRRQGGFEQYF.

The chain is built from TRBV7-8 and TRBJ1-1, with a weak D call TRBD1 (6 bases). The CDR3 covers 14 residues. V lost 5 bases, J lost 5 bases, and 15 bases lay in between. Germline values: CDR1 SGHVS, CDR2 FQNEAQ. The CDR3 nucleotides read TGTGCCAGCAGCACACCAACAGGGTTGACTGAAGCTTTCTTT. Its translation is CASSTPTGLTEAFF.

The chain is built from TRBV13 and TRBJ1-1; possible D gene TRBD1, 6 bases. The germline gives CDR1 PRHDT, CDR2 FYEKMQ (reference sequence). Between the trimmed V and J ends, which lost 4 bases and 4 bases, there was a span of 10 bases. The CDR3 length is 13 residues. DNA of the CDR3: TGTGCCAGCAGCTACACCAGGGGCACTGAAGCTTTCTTT. Translation gives CASSYTRGTEAFF. The full variable domain, rest sourced from reference TRBV13 and TRBJ1-1, is AAGVIQSPRHLIKEKRETATLKCYPIPRHDTVYWYQQGPGQDPQFLISFYEKMQSDKGSIPDRFSAQQFSDYHSELNMSSLELGDSALYFCASSYTRGTEAFFGQGTRLTVV.

This clone appeared a few times. For the CDR3, the DNA is TGTGCCAGCAGCTCCTTAGCGGGAGCTGAGCAGTTCTTC. It specifies CASSSLAGAEQFF. V is TRBV7-9 and J is TRBJ2-1; 9 nucleotides align to TRBD2. The CDR3 length is 13 residues. Germline-derived CDR1 and CDR2 are SEHNR and FQNEAQ (reference sequence). The V and J ends lost 4 bases and 9 bases, in that order; junction bases with no gene match: 4.

This clone has a handful of counts. This chain joins TRBV7-3 and TRBJ2-7, with D uncertain. There are 14 residues in the CDR3. Germline V lookup: CDR1 SGHTA, CDR2 FQGTGA. The V end was cut by 6 bases, the J end by 0 bases, with 12 bases between. CDR3 region: CASRGLNSSYEQYV. CDR3 in DNA: TGTGCCAGCAGAGGCCTCAACAGCTCCTACGAGCAGTACGTC.

The rearrangement uses TRBV6-5 and TRBJ1-1; 7 nucleotides align to TRBD1. The germline V gene has CDR1 MNHEY and CDR2 SVGAGI. This CDR3 comprises 14 residues. V shed 2 bases and J 7 bases; nucleotides not matched to a gene: 7. CDR3: CASSYPGTADEAFF. The CDR3 nucleotides are TGTGCCAGCAGTTACCCGGGGACAGCCGATGAAGCTTTCTTT.

This sequence joins TRBV6-1 and TRBJ1-6; D unresolved. CDR1 is MNHNS, CDR2 SASEGT, per germline. The V and J ends lost 2 bases and 0 bases respectively, with 11 bases between them. CDR3 length: 17 residues. The CDR3 nucleotides read TGTGCCAGCAGTGAACCCCAATCTAACTCCTATAATTCACCCCTCCACTTT. This sequence encodes CASSEPQSNSYNSPLHF.

About this clone itself: At one end, the junction sequence differs from germline, possibly due to a read error. The rearrangement uses TRBV7-7 and TRBJ2-1; 10 nucleotides line up with TRBD2. Germline CDR1 is SSHAT and CDR2 is FNYEAQ (reference sequence). The CDR3 has 16 amino acids. The CDR3 reads CASSLGTSGAYNEQFF. Written as DNA, the CDR3 is TGTGCTAGCAGCTTAGGTACTAGCGGGGCCTACAATGAGCAGTTCTTC.

The CDR3 coding sequence is TGTGCCAGCAGTGCCCCACTAGCGATCATCACAGATACGCAGTATTTT. Translated: CASSAPLAIITDTQYF. The chain links TRBV6-1 to TRBJ2-3, with TRBD2 matching over 7 bases. The CDR3 is 16 amino acids. In germline, CDR1 is MNHNS, CDR2 SASEGT. Trimming removed 4 bases from V and 2 bases from J; junction bases left unmatched: 9.

This clone was observed a single time. V usage is TRBV2 and J usage is TRBJ2-1; 10 bases align to TRBD2. The germline V gene encodes CDR1 SNHLY and CDR2 FYNNEI. The J segment lost 3 bases and the V segment lost 6 bases, leaving 2 bases of the junction unmatched. The CDR3 length is 14 residues. The CDR3 DNA follows: TGTGCCAGCAGGAGGACTAGCGGCTACAATGAGCAGTTCTTC. Protein sequence: CASRRTSGYNEQFF. The whole variable domain, remainder taken from reference TRBV2 and TRBJ2-1, is EPEVTQTPSHQVTQMGQEVILRCVPISNHLYFYWYRQILGQKVEFLVSFYNNEISEKSEIFDDQFSVERPDGSNFTLKIRSTKLEDSAMYFCASRRTSGYNEQFFGPGTRLTVL.

This clone was counted once. The rearrangement links TRBV5-6 to TRBJ1-2, with TRBD1 as a possible D gene (6 bases). The CDR3 runs 14 residues. Trimming left V 4 bases short and J 8 bases short, with 18 bases between. Germline lookup yields CDR1 SGHDT and CDR2 YYEEEE. CDR3 loop: CASSQTQGSGGYTF. CDR3 in DNA: TGTGCCAGCAGCCAGACCCAGGGGTCCGGGGGCTACACCTTC. The full variable domain, completed using reference TRBV5-6 and TRBJ1-2, is DAGVTQSPTHLIKTRGQQVTLRCSPKSGHDTVSWYQQALGQGPQFIFQYYEEEERQRGNFPDRFSGHQFPNYSSELNVNALLLGDSALYLCASSQTQGSGGYTFGSGTRLTVV.

This clone has only one observation. The CDR3 DNA follows: TGTGCCTGGAGTGTACTAACAGGGATCTACGAGCAGTACTTC. Protein: CAWSVLTGIYEQYF. This sequence joins TRBV30 and TRBJ2-7, with a tentative D call TRBD1 (6 bases). This CDR3 region has 14 residues. Germline loops: CDR1 GTSNPN, CDR2 SVGIG (reference sequence). The V gene lost 0 bases and the J gene lost 3 bases, with 12 bases spanning the gap.

V usage is TRBV5-5 and J usage is TRBJ1-4; D is perhaps TRBD1 (6 bases). CDR3 size: 14 residues. CDR1 is SGHKS and CDR2 is YYEKEE in the germline V gene (reference sequence). V shed 3 bases and J shed 5 bases, with 11 bases lying between them. The CDR3 spells CASSSTGTNEKLFF. The DNA for the CDR3 is TGTGCCAGCAGCTCTACAGGGACCAATGAAAAACTGTTTTTT.

This clone was observed a few times. In DNA form, the CDR3 reads TGTGCCAGCAGCCCCTACGAGGGCGGGGGGATAGATACGCAGTATTTT. Translating it yields CASSPYEGGGIDTQYF. This chain links TRBV9 with TRBJ2-3, with 8 bases identical to TRBD2. V trimming: 4 bases; J trimming: 5 bases; junction bases outside the gene matches: 12. This CDR3 is built from 16 residues. CDR1 and CDR2 (germline): SGDLS, YYNGEE.

There are a few counts of this clone. This chain links TRBV30 with TRBJ2-3, with D possibly being TRBD2 (7 bases). This CDR3 has 13 residues. CDR1 is GTSNPN, CDR2 SVGIG, per germline (reference sequence). Trimming took off 4 bases at V and 4 bases at J, with 12 bases between the two ends. In nucleotides, the CDR3 is TGTGCCTGGAAACAGGGAGGGGCAGATACGCAGTATTTT. Protein product: CAWKQGGADTQYF. Variable domain in full (rest from reference TRBV30 and TRBJ2-3): SQTIHQWPATLVQPVGSPLSLECTVEGTSNPNLYWYRQAAGRGLQLLFYSVGIGQISSEVPQNLSASRPQDRQFILSSKKLLLSDSGFYLCAWKQGGADTQYFGPGTRLTVL.

The chain links TRBV10-3 to TRBJ1-5; D unclear. Germline V gives CDR1 ENHRY, CDR2 SYGVKD. There are 12 residues in the CDR3. V was trimmed by 2 bases and J by 10 bases, leaving 9 bases between them. DNA for the CDR3: TGTGCCATCAGTGAGCCCGGGGATCCCCAGCATTTT. Its translation is CAISEPGDPQHF.

V usage is TRBV18 and J usage is TRBJ2-1; TRBD1 matches at 8 bases. The germline V gene encodes CDR1 KGHSH and CDR2 LQKENI. This CDR3 has 16 residues. V lost 5 bases, J lost 3 bases, and 9 bases stayed unmatched. CDR3 bases: TGTGCCAGCTCAAGGGGTGGGGGACAGGACTACAATGAGCAGTTCTTC. Translated, it gives CASSRGGGQDYNEQFF. Filled out from reference TRBV18 and TRBJ2-1, the complete variable domain reads NAGVMQNPRHLVRRRGQEARLRCSPMKGHSHVYWYRQLPEEGLKFMVYLQKENIIDESGMPKERFSAEFPKEGPSILRIQQVVRGDSAAYFCASSRGGGQDYNEQFFGPGTRLTVL.